The sequence of this T cell receptor (beta chain) was determined in a study of a mutant IDH1 vaccine in newly diagnosed glioma. Turning to the study itself: At weeks 1, 3, 5, 7, 11, 15, 19 and 23, patients received a vaccination, eight in all. Treated patients showed a male proportion of roughly 60%, a female proportion of 37.5%, and a mean age of 40.4 years.

Assay used: immunoSEQ multiplex PCR; TCRdb lists only in-frame clones, some missing. The sample shows tens of thousands of clones, roughly 90% of them seen only once. Trimming removed 5 bases from V and 4 bases from J; junction bases left unmatched: 11. Germline V gene lookup returns CDR1 MDHEN and CDR2 SYDVKM. The CDR3 has 16 amino acids. The study, taken as a whole, reports: Detectable vaccine-induced immune responses arose in 80% to 95% of patients. Changes to the top peripheral T cell clonotypes appeared unrelated to pseudoprogression.

Comment on this clone: Antigen: not known.

Stated time point: week 5, during vaccination. Each vaccine dose was 300 ug of mutant IDH1 20-mer peptide, with topical imiquimod. V usage is TRBV28 and J usage is TRBJ1-1; TRBD1 agrees at 9 bases. This specimen was PBMCs, taken from a glioma patient whose treatment included an IDH1 peptide vaccine. The TCR was taken from a woman in her forties or fifties with glioma. The CDR3 region is CASSVSYRGLGTEAFF. CDR3 coding DNA: TGTGCCAGCAGTGTGTCCTACAGGGGGCTGGGCACTGAAGCTTTCTTT.